One sample yielded the 8 T cell receptor beta chains listed below, sequenced in a study of blood T cells in healthy people across ages. The second PCR ran about 6 to 11 cycles with a sample-barcoded 5' primer and J-beta primers. MiXCR, applied by TCRdb to the 5' RACE reads, yields one record per CDR3 protein. The repertoire holds hundreds of thousands of distinct CDR3 sequences, with 47% as singletons. Sequencing was done on a sample of blood. The receptors shown here come from a man of 80 years or more in good health.

The chain links TRBV4-1 to TRBJ2-7, with 11 bases that match TRBD2. The J call may be mistaken, given a closer DNA end match to TRBJ2-5. The germline CDR1 and CDR2 sequences are MGHRA and YSYEKL. The CDR3 length is 16 residues. CDR3 DNA sequence: TGCGCCAGCAGCCGACAACTAGCGGGGGTGGGAGAGACCCAGTACTTC. Amino acid sequence: CASSRQLAGVGETQYF.

Here the CDR3 DNA reads TGCAGTGCAGACCACCGGGGTCTCAATGAGCAGTTCTTC. This codes for CSADHRGLNEQFF. This chain joins TRBV20-1 and TRBJ2-1; D perhaps matches TRBD2 (5 bases). V was trimmed by 6 bases and J by 6 bases, leaving 15 bases between them. The germline V gene has CDR1 DFQATT and CDR2 SNEGSKA (reference sequence). CDR3 length: 13 amino acids.

This clonotype was detected a few times. CDR3 DNA sequence: TGCGCCAGCAGCCCCAAGGGGGGGGACTATGGCTACACCTTC. Translation gives CASSPKGGDYGYTF. V and J are TRBV5-1 and TRBJ1-2; D may be TRBD1 (6 bases). Trimming stripped 4 bases from V and 3 bases from J, with 13 bases between. The CDR3 has 14 amino acids. Germline V gives CDR1 SGHRS, CDR2 YFSETQ.

The table lists this clonotype with a count of one. The chain employs TRBV29-1 and TRBJ2-3, with D maybe TRBD2 (6 bases). CDR3 length: 12 amino acids. Trimming removed 3 bases from V and 3 bases from J, with 7 bases in between. CDR1 is SQVTM, CDR2 ANQGSEA, per germline. Written as DNA, the CDR3 is TGCAGCGTTGACGCGGGGACAGATACGCAGTATTTT. This encodes CSVDAGTDTQYF.

The V gene is TRBV20-1, the J gene TRBJ1-5; D is unclear. With 3 bases removed from V and 2 bases from J, the gap between germline ends came to 14 bases. The CDR3 length is 15 residues. Germline CDR1 DFQATT, CDR2 SNEGSKA (reference sequence). The CDR3 sequence is CSARVGGHGNQPQHF. CDR3 DNA: TGCAGTGCTAGGGTGGGAGGGCATGGCAATCAGCCCCAGCATTTT.

The V call is TRBV7-2, the J call TRBJ2-1; maybe TRBD2 (5 bases). V was cut by 1 base and J by 0 bases, with 19 bases left in between. Per germline, CDR1 SGHTA and CDR2 FQGNSA. The CDR3 has 19 residues. The CDR3 reads CASSLDPLRVGDSYNEQFF. Written as DNA, the CDR3 is TGTGCCAGCAGCTTAGACCCCTTGCGGGTAGGCGACTCCTACAATGAGCAGTTCTTC.

This chain links TRBV6-2 or TRBV6-3 with TRBJ2-5, with 8 positions matching TRBD2. The germline gives CDR1 MNHEY, CDR2 SVGEGT. Trimming took 2 bases from V and 3 from J; bases not matched to a gene: 2. CDR3 size: 14 residues. CDR3 bases: TGTGCCAGCAGTTACGGGACTAGTAAAGAGACCCAGTACTTC. It specifies CASSYGTSKETQYF.

The V call is TRBV7-9, the J call TRBJ2-1; D gene ambiguous. The CDR3 is made up of 10 amino acids. The V end lost 5 bases, the J end lost 15 bases, and 11 bases lay between the germline ends. CDR1 is SEHNR, CDR2 FQNEAQ, per germline (reference sequence). Here the CDR3 reads CASSLSPRFF. CDR3 nucleotide sequence: TGTGCCAGCAGCCTCTCACCCCGGTTCTTC.